The clone carrying this T cell receptor (beta chain) was seen many times. Its target is not known. The CDR3 runs to 16 residues. The V segment lost 0 bases and the J segment 9 bases; nucleotides outside the gene matches: 4. CDR1 and CDR2 from the germline V gene are LGHNA and YSLEER. The data are from a study of T cells after yellow fever vaccination. General study findings and limits: A faster peak, day 5 versus 15, was reached by the weaker secondary response. The bulk population could contribute abundant contaminating clonotypes to FACS-sorted repertoires. Detected again after the booster were most primary-vaccination clones, at 95% to 97% CD4 and about 90% CD8.

TCRdb processed the 5' RACE reads anew with MiXCR; each CDR3 protein has one entry. The table lists about 140,000 distinct CDR3 sequences, approximately 6.6% of them singletons. This specimen consisted of CD4+ T cells sorted from PBMCs, obtained 10 days after the yellow fever booster vaccination. V is TRBV4-3 and J is TRBJ2-1; 14 nucleotides match TRBD2. This sequence was found in a man aged 25 to 45 who received the YFV17D yellow fever vaccine. The CDR3 protein is CASSQETSGRGGEQFF. In nucleotides, the CDR3 is TGCGCCAGCAGCCAAGAGACTAGCGGGAGGGGGGGTGAGCAGTTCTTC.